This TCR beta chain was obtained from a study of CD8+ T cells in alopecia areata. The treatment denotes: oral pan-JAK inhibitor, 5-10 mg twice daily. Study-wide points: Scalp and blood retained many expanded lesional clones during tofacitinib.

This CDR3 comprises 13 residues. The V end lost 3 bases, the J end lost 4 bases, and 11 bases lay between the germline ends. Looked up from germline, CDR1 is SQVTM and CDR2 is ANQGSEA. Points on this clone: The antigen is undetermined.

RNA, once extracted, was reverse transcribed into cDNA for use as the sequencing template. Method: immunoSEQ multiplex PCR; TCRdb's copy keeps in-frame clones and lacks some. The table has roughly 190,000 clones, just under 65% seen once. The sample consisted of CD4+ T cells sorted from blood, taken at approximately week 49, from a patient treated with tofacitinib. The V and J genes are TRBV29-1 and TRBJ2-3, with no clear D. This clonotype was obtained from a human donor with alopecia areata. The CDR3 loop is CSVDRNPADTQYF. Written as DNA, the CDR3 is TGCAGCGTTGATAGGAATCCTGCAGATACGCAGTATTTT.